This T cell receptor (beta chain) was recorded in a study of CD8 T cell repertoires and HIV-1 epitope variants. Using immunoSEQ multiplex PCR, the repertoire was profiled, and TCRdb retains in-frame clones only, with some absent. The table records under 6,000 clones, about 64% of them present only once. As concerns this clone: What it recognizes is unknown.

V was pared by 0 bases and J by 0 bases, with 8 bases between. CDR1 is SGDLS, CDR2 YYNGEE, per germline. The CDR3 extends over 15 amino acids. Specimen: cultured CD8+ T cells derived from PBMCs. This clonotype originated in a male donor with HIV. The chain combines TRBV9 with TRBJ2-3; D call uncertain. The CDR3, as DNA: TGTGCCAGCAGCGTAGTAGGCAGTAGCACAGATACGCAGTATTTT. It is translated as CASSVVGSSTDTQYF. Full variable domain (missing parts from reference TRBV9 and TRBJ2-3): DSGVTQTPKHLITATGQRVTLRCSPRSGDLSVYWYQQSLDQGLQFLIQYYNGEERAKGNILERFSAQQFPDLHSELNLSSLELGDSALYFCASSVVGSSTDTQYFGPGTRLTVL.